This is a list of T cell receptor beta chains from one sample in a study of blood T cells in healthy people across ages. TCRdb re-analysed the 5' RACE reads in MiXCR, keeping a single row per CDR3 protein. The sample yields about 1.6 million distinct CDR3 sequences, roughly 30% seen once. Specimen: blood. The receptor set was obtained from a woman in her twenties or thirties in good health. CDR3s include the opening cysteine and the closing phenylalanine or tryptophan. The order of the fields is D gene, CDR3 length, V gene, J gene, clone size, CDR3 DNA, CDR3 protein. A D gene is named only where the DNA matches it firmly. Size is omitted from some rows. Given values are once, few, many or a class for expanded clones.

d_gene: .; len: 18; v_gene: TRBV4-1; j_gene: TRBJ2-1; abundance: few; CDR3nt: TGCGCCAGCAGCCAAGGGTGGGGACCCATACCACACGACAATGAGCAGTTCTTC; CDR3aa: CASSQGWGPIPHDNEQFF
d_gene: .; len: 15; v_gene: TRBV7-3; j_gene: TRBJ1-1; abundance: .; CDR3nt: TGTGCCAGCAGCTTAACCGCCTCGGGGAACACTGAAGCTTTCTTT; CDR3aa: CASSLTASGNTEAFF
d_gene: .; len: 17; v_gene: TRBV9; j_gene: TRBJ2-5; abundance: .; CDR3nt: TGTGCCAGCAGCGCGGTATCCGGGACCTTAGAAAACAATGAGCAGTACTTC; CDR3aa: CASSAVSGTLENNEQYF
d_gene: .; len: 16; v_gene: TRBV3-1; j_gene: TRBJ1-2; abundance: once; CDR3nt: TGTGCCGGCAGCCAAGACGGGGGCTTAGGCAGCTATGGCTACACCTTC; CDR3aa: CAGSQDGGLGSYGYTF
d_gene: .; len: 17; v_gene: TRBV3-1; j_gene: TRBJ2-7; abundance: .; CDR3nt: TGTGCCAGCAGCCAAGGGTTGAGACCGGGACCGTTCCACGAGCAGTACTTC; CDR3aa: CASSQGLRPGPFHEQYF
d_gene: .; len: 13; v_gene: TRBV6-2/TRBV6-3; j_gene: TRBJ2-1; abundance: few; CDR3nt: TGTGCCAGCAGTTACTCCAGAACCAATGAGCAGTTCTTC; CDR3aa: CASSYSRTNEQFF
d_gene: .; len: 15; v_gene: TRBV5-1; j_gene: TRBJ2-1; abundance: few; CDR3nt: TGCGCCAGCAGCTCAAGACCGACAAATGACAATGAGCAGTTCTTC; CDR3aa: CASSSRPTNDNEQFF
d_gene: .; len: 12; v_gene: TRBV6-1; j_gene: TRBJ2-7; abundance: .; CDR3nt: TGTGCCAGCAGTGTGGGGTGGAACGAGCAGTACTTC; CDR3aa: CASSVGWNEQYF
d_gene: .; len: 11; v_gene: TRBV3-1; j_gene: TRBJ1-1; abundance: many; CDR3nt: TGTGCCAGCAGCCATTCCACTGAAGCTTTCTTT; CDR3aa: CASSHSTEAFF
d_gene: .; len: 14; v_gene: TRBV7-8; j_gene: TRBJ2-5; abundance: few; CDR3nt: TGTGCCAGCCTCGGGTTGTGGGACGTGTCTGAGCAGTACTTC; CDR3aa: CASLGLWDVSEQYF
d_gene: .; len: 15; v_gene: TRBV6-1; j_gene: TRBJ2-1; abundance: .; CDR3nt: TGTGCCAGCAGTGAACAGCTCTCGGCCTACAATGAGCAGTTCTTC; CDR3aa: CASSEQLSAYNEQFF
d_gene: .; len: 16; v_gene: TRBV10-3; j_gene: TRBJ2-1; abundance: few; CDR3nt: TGTGCCATCAGTGAGTCCCGGCCGGGCTCCTACAATGAGCAGTTCTTC; CDR3aa: CAISESRPGSYNEQFF